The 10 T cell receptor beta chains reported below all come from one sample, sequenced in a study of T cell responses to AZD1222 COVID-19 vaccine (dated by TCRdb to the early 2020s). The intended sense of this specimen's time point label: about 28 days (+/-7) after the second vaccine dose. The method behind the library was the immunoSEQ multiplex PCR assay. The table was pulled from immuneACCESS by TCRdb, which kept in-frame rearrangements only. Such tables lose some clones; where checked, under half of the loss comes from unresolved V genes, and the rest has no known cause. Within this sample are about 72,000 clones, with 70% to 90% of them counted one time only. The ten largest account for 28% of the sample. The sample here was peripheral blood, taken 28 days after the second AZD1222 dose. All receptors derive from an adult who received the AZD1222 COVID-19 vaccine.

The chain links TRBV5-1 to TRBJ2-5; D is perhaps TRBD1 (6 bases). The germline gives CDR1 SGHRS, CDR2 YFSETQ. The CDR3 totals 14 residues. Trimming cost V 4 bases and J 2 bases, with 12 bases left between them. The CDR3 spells CASSTGQLQETQYF. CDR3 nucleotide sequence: TGCGCCAGCAGCACCGGACAGCTTCAAGAGACCCAGTACTTC.

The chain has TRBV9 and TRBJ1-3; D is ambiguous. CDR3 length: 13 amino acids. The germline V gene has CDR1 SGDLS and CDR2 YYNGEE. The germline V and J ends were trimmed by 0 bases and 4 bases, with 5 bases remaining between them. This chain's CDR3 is CASSVAAGNTIYF. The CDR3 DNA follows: TGTGCCAGCAGCGTAGCGGCCGGAAACACCATATATTTT.

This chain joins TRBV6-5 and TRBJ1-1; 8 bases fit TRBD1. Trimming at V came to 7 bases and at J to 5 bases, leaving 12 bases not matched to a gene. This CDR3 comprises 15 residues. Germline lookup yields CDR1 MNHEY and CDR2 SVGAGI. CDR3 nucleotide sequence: TGTGCCAGCACCCTAACCAGGGGGCCGGGGACTGAAGCTTTCTTT. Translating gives CASTLTRGPGTEAFF.

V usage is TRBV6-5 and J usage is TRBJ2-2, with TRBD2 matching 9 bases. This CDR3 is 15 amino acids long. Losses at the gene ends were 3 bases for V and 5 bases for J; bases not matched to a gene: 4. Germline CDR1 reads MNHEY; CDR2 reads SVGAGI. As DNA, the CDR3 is TGTGCCAGCAGTTATAGGCTAGCGGGAACCGGGGAGCTGTTTTTT. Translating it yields CASSYRLAGTGELFF.

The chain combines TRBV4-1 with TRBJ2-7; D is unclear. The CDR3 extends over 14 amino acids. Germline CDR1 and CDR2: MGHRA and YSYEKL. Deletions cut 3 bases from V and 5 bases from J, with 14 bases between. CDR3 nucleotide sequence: TGCGCCAGCAGCCAGAGTGGGTACAGCCACGAGCAGTACTTC. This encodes CASSQSGYSHEQYF.

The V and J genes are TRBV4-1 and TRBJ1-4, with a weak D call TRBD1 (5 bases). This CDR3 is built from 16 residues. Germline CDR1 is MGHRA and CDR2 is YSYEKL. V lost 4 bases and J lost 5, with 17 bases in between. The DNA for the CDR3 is TGCGCCAGCAGCCCCAGCGGGGCAATTAGGAATGAAAAACTGTTTTTT. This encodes CASSPSGAIRNEKLFF.

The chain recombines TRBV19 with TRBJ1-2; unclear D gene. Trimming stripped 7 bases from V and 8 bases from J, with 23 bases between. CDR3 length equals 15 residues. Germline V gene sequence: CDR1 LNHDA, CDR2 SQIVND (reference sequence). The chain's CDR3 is CASISGDGSAAGYTF. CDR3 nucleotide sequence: TGTGCCAGTATATCAGGCGATGGGTCGGCGGCGGGCTACACCTTC.

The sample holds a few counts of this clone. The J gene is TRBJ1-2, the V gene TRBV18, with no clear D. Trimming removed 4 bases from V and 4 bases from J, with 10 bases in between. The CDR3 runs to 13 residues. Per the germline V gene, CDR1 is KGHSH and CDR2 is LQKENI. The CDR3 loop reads CASSQYSFYGYTF. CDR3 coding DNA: TGTGCCAGCTCACAATACAGCTTCTATGGCTACACCTTC.

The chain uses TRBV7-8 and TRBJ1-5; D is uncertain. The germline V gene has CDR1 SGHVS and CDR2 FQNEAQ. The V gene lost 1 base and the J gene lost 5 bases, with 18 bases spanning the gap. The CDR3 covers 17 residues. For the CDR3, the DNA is TGTGCCAGCAGCTTAGGCGCTCGGACGCAGCCATATCAGCCCCAGCATTTT. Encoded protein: CASSLGARTQPYQPQHF.

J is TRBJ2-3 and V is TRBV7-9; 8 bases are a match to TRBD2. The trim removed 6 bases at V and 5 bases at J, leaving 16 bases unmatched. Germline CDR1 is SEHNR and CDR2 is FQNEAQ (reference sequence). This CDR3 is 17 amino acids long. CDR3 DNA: TGTGCCAGCAGTTTTAGGAGCGGGAGTATGACCGTAGATACGCAGTATTTT. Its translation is CASSFRSGSMTVDTQYF.